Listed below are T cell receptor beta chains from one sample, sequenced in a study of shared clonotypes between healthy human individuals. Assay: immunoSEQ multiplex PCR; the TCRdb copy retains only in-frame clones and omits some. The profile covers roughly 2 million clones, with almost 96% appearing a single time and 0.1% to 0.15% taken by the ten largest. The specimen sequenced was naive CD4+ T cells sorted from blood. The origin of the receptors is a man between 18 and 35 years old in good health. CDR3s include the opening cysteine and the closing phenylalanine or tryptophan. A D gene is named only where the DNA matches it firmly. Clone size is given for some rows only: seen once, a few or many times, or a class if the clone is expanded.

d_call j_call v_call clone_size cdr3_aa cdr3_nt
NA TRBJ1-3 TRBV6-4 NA CASTDHEATGAPGNTIYF TGTGCCAGCACCGACCACGAGGCCACGGGGGCGCCTGGAAACACCATATATTTT
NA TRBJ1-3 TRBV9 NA CASSPQEWAAGNTIYF TGTGCCAGCAGCCCCCAAGAGTGGGCGGCGGGAAACACCATATATTTT
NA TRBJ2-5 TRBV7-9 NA CASSRSRTIETQYF TGTGCCAGCAGCCGATCCCGGACGATAGAGACCCAGTACTTC
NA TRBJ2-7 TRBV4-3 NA CASTEGTYEQYF TGCGCCAGCACTGAGGGTACCTACGAGCAGTACTTC
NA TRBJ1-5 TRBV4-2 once CASSQVAGYSNQPQHF TGTGCCAGCAGCCAAGTGGCTGGCTATAGCAATCAGCCCCAGCATTTT
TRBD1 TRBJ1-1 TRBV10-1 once CASSGQGTGTEAFF TGCGCCAGCAGTGGACAGGGGACTGGCACTGAAGCTTTCTTT
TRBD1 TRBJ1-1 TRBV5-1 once CASSLMAGGLRPELNTEAFF TGCGCCAGCAGCTTGATGGCAGGGGGCCTCCGACCAGAACTGAACACTGAAGCTTTCTTT
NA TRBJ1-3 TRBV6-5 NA CASSYWAGRSGNTIYF TGTGCCAGCAGTTACTGGGCAGGACGCTCTGGAAACACCATATATTTT
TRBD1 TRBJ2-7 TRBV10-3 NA CAIRGQESRGKGEQYF TGTGCCATCAGGGGACAGGAAAGTAGGGGGAAGGGCGAGCAGTACTTC
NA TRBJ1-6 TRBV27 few CASNPGVSYNSPLHF TGTGCCAGCAATCCAGGGGTGTCCTATAATTCACCCCTCCACTTT
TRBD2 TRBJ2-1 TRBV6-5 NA CASSYEAGVPEQFF TGTGCCAGCAGTTACGAGGCGGGAGTCCCGGAGCAGTTCTTC
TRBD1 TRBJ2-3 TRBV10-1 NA CASSLGQAGTDTQYF TGCGCCAGCAGCCTTGGACAGGCGGGCACAGATACGCAGTATTTT
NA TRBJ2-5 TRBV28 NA CASSLPYPQTQYF TGTGCCAGCAGTTTACCCTACCCTCAGACCCAGTACTTC
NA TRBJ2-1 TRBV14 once CASSQGSYSYNEQFF TGTGCCAGCAGCCAGGGGAGTTATTCCTACAATGAGCAGTTCTTC
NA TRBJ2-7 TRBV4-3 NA CASSQEYRGPYEQYF TGCGCCAGCAGCCAAGAGTACCGGGGGCCCTACGAGCAGTACTTC
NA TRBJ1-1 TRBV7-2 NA CASSFPGLMNTEAFF TGTGCCAGCAGCTTCCCAGGGCTGATGAACACTGAAGCTTTCTTT
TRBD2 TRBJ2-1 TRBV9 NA CASSVVLAGVNEQFF TGTGCCAGCAGCGTAGTTCTAGCGGGAGTGAATGAGCAGTTCTTC
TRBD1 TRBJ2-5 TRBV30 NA CAWNAGGQETQYF TGTGCCTGGAACGCAGGGGGTCAAGAGACCCAGTACTTC